What follows are 16 T cell receptor beta chains derived from one specimen sequenced in a study of radiotherapy plus CTLA-4 blockade in lung cancer (dated by TCRdb to the late 2010s). Libraries were constructed by the immunoSEQ multiplex PCR assay. TCRdb limited this immuneACCESS table to in-frame rearrangements with V and J called. A share of clones is missing; checked studies link under half to unresolved V genes, and the rest is unexplained. The table for this sample lists more than 40,000 clones; more than 75% of them were counted only once. The ten biggest clones cover approximately 3.5% of the sample. Sequenced here: peripheral blood, sampled from a patient treated with radiotherapy plus ipilimumab. The receptors were sampled from a human donor with non-small cell lung cancer who had stable disease on radiotherapy plus ipilimumab.

The chain joins TRBV7-9 to TRBJ2-7; TRBD1 aligns across 7 bases. V shed 6 bases and J 1 base; nucleotides not matched to a gene: 9. Looked up from germline, CDR1 is SEHNR and CDR2 is FQNEAQ (reference sequence). The CDR3 is 15 residues long. The CDR3 sequence is CASSDPGTESYEQYF. In DNA form, the CDR3 reads TGTGCCAGCAGTGACCCCGGGACAGAATCCTACGAGCAGTACTTC.

This clone was recorded only once. This rearrangement joins TRBV6-5 to TRBJ2-3, with D possibly being TRBD2 (5 bases). V was pared by 7 bases and J by 5 bases, with 19 bases between. Germline CDR1 reads MNHEY; CDR2 reads SVGAGI. The CDR3 has 15 amino acids. CDR3 in DNA: TGTGCCAGCAATAAGGGAGACGGAGTGGTAGATACGCAGTATTTT. It encodes CASNKGDGVVDTQYF.

In this sample, this clone turned up once. The chain is built from TRBV4-1 and TRBJ2-7; 11 nucleotides line up with TRBD2. CDR1 and CDR2 (germline): MGHRA, YSYEKL. CDR3 length equals 15 residues. After removal of 2 bases from V and 0 bases from J, the junction contained 0 bases not matched to a gene. The DNA of the CDR3 is TGCGCCAGCAGCCAAACTAGCGGGAGCTCCTACGAGCAGTACTTC. It translates to CASSQTSGSSYEQYF.

This chain uses TRBV5-1 with TRBJ2-1, with 7 positions matching TRBD1. The CDR3 consists of 14 residues. CDR1 SGHRS and CDR2 YFSETQ come from the germline V gene. The junction had 5 bases not matched to a gene; V was cut back by 0 bases and J by 8 bases. CDR3 residues: CASSLDRGTDEQFF. The CDR3 DNA reads TGCGCCAGCAGCTTGGACAGGGGAACGGATGAGCAGTTCTTC. The full variable domain, completed using reference TRBV5-1 and TRBJ2-1, is KAGVTQTPRYLIKTRGQQVTLSCSPISGHRSVSWYQQTPGQGLQFLFEYFSETQRNKGNFPGRFSGRQFSNSRSEMNVSTLELGDSALYLCASSLDRGTDEQFFGPGTRLTVL.

The chain combines TRBV11-2 with TRBJ1-3; D is unclear. Germline V lookup: CDR1 SGHAT, CDR2 FQNNGV. CDR3 length: 16 amino acids. Deletions cut 1 base from V and 0 bases from J, with 10 bases between. The CDR3, as DNA: TGTGCCAGCAGCTTAGCCCAGGTCACCTCTGGAAACACCATATATTTT. The encoded protein is CASSLAQVTSGNTIYF.

The chain employs TRBV7-3 and TRBJ1-1, with TRBD1 identical over 7 bases. CDR3 size: 15 residues. The trim removed 1 base at V and 1 base at J, leaving 3 bases unmatched. CDR1 SGHTA and CDR2 FQGTGA come from the germline V gene. The DNA of the CDR3 is TGTGCCAGCAGCTTAAATCCAGGGGGGAACACTGAAGCTTTCTTT. Amino acids: CASSLNPGGNTEAFF. Supplemented by reference TRBV7-3 and TRBJ1-1, the full variable domain reads GAGVSQTPSNKVTEKGKYVELRCDPISGHTALYWYRQSLGQGPEFLIYFQGTGAADDSGLPNDRFFAVRPEGSVSTLKIQRTERGDSAVYLCASSLNPGGNTEAFFGQGTRLTVV.

V usage is TRBV19 and J usage is TRBJ2-1, with TRBD2 matching over 12 bases. CDR3 size: 15 residues. Germline-derived CDR1 and CDR2 are LNHDA and SQIVND (reference sequence). The junction had 3 bases not matched to a gene; V was cut back by 5 bases and J by 4 bases. DNA of the CDR3: TGTGCCAGTAGTCCCGGGACTAGCGGGTACAATGAGCAGTTCTTC. Translated, it gives CASSPGTSGYNEQFF.

The V and J genes are TRBV28 and TRBJ1-1; D unresolved. Trimming removed 1 base at V and 2 bases at J, with 5 bases between. The CDR3 covers 13 residues. Germline CDR1 MDHEN, CDR2 SYDVKM. The CDR3 loop reads CASSLFVNTEAFF. Written as DNA, the CDR3 is TGTGCCAGCAGTTTATTCGTAAACACTGAAGCTTTCTTT.

The V call is TRBV2, the J call TRBJ2-5; TRBD2 matches 12 bases. Germline V gives CDR1 SNHLY, CDR2 FYNNEI. The trim removed 6 bases at V and 4 bases at J, leaving 6 bases unmatched. The CDR3 extends over 15 amino acids. The CDR3 reads CASSGLAGIAETQYF. The CDR3 coding sequence is TGTGCCAGCAGCGGACTAGCGGGGATAGCAGAGACCCAGTACTTC.

The genes are TRBV7-3 and TRBJ2-2; 11 positions agree with TRBD1. CDR3 size: 16 residues. The J segment lost 6 bases and the V segment lost 2 bases, leaving 5 bases of the junction unmatched. CDR1 SGHTA and CDR2 FQGTGA come from the germline V gene. CDR3 bases: TGTGCCAGCAGCTTATTGGGGACAGGGGGTGCCGGGGAGCTGTTTTTT. This translates into CASSLLGTGGAGELFF.

V gene TRBV11-2 combines with J gene TRBJ2-7, with 7 nucleotides matching TRBD1. The CDR3 contains 13 residues. Per the germline V gene, CDR1 is SGHAT and CDR2 is FQNNGV. Trimming took 5 bases from V and 7 from J; bases not matched to a gene: 8. CDR3 coding DNA: TGTGCCAGCAGCAAAGACAGGGCCTGGGAGCAGTACTTC. Residues: CASSKDRAWEQYF.

The chain has TRBV7-2 and TRBJ2-7, with 7 bases matching TRBD2. The CDR3 spans 14 residues. V lost 5 bases, J lost 4 bases, and 8 bases stayed unmatched. The germline V gene encodes CDR1 SGHTA and CDR2 FQGNSA. CDR3 protein: CASSVSSGLYEQYF. CDR3 nucleotide sequence: TGTGCCAGCAGCGTATCTAGCGGTCTTTACGAGCAGTACTTC.

The chain carries TRBV7-8 and TRBJ2-3; 7 nucleotides line up with TRBD1. The length of the CDR3 is 16 residues. In germline, CDR1 is SGHVS, CDR2 FQNEAQ. J gave up 2 bases and V 5 bases, and 10 bases lay outside the gene matches. The CDR3 DNA reads TGTGCCAGCAGCCCCGCAGGGGGTCCTTACACAGATACGCAGTATTTT. Its translation: CASSPAGGPYTDTQYF.

This sequence joins TRBV5-1 and TRBJ2-7, with 7 bases lining up with TRBD1. The CDR3 is 15 amino acids. Germline V CDR1 and CDR2: SGHRS, YFSETQ. The trim removed 3 bases at V and 0 bases at J, leaving 6 bases unmatched. The CDR3 region is CASSYTGAFSYEQYF. The CDR3 DNA reads as TGCGCCAGCAGCTATACAGGGGCCTTCTCCTACGAGCAGTACTTC.

This rearrangement joins TRBV29-1 to TRBJ1-2; tentatively, D is TRBD1 (6 bases). Germline assignment: CDR1 SQVTM and CDR2 ANQGSEA. Trimming removed 6 bases from V and 6 bases from J, with 17 bases in between. The CDR3 sequence is 13 residues long. CDR3 protein: CSVDVQGLHGYTF. Here the CDR3 DNA reads TGCAGCGTCGACGTTCAGGGGTTACATGGCTACACCTTC.

This clone came up a few times. This chain connects TRBV11-2 to TRBJ2-1, with TRBD2 matching over 10 bases. CDR1 and CDR2 (germline): SGHAT, FQNNGV. The V and J ends lost 1 base and 7 bases, in that order; junction bases with no gene match: 13. CDR3 size: 18 residues. CDR3 region: CASSLVRSSGSIKNEQFF. The CDR3 bases are TGTGCCAGCAGCTTAGTAAGGTCTAGCGGGAGTATTAAGAATGAGCAGTTCTTC.